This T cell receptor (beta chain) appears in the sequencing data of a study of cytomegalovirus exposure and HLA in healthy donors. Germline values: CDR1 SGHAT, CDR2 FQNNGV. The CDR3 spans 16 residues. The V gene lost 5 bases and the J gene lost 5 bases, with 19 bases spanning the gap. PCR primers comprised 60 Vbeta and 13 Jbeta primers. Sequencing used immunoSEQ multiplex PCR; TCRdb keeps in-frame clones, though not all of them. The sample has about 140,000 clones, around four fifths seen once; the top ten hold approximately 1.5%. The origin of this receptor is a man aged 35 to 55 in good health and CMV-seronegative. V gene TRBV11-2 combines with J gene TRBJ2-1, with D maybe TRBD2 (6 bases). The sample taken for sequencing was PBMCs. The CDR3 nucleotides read TGTGCCAGCAGCCCCGGTAATGGACTATCCGACAATGAGCAGTTCTTC. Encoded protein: CASSPGNGLSDNEQFF. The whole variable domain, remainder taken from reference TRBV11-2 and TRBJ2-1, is EAGVAQSPRYKIIEKRQSVAFWCNPISGHATLYWYQQILGQGPKLLIQFQNNGVVDDSQLPKDRFSAERLKGVDSTLKIQPAKLEDSAVYLCASSPGNGLSDNEQFFGPGTRLTVL.